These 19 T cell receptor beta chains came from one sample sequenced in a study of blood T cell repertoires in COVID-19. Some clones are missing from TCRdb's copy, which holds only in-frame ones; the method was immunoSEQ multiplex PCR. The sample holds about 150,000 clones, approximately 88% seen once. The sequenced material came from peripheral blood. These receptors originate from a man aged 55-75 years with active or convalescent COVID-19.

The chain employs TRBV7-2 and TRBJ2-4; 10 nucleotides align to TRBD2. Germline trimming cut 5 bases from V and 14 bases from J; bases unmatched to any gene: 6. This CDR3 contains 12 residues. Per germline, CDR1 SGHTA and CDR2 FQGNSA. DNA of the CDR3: TGTGCCAGCAGCCCAGTAGCGGGAGGAAAGTACTTC. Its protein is CASSPVAGGKYF.

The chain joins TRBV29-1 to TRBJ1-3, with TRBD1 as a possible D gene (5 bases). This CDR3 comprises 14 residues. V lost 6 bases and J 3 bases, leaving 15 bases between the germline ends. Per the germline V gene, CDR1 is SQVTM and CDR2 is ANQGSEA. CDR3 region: CSVSGPEGGNTIYF. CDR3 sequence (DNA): TGCAGCGTCTCAGGGCCGGAGGGTGGAAACACCATATATTTT. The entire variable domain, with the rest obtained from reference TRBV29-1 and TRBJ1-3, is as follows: SAVISQKPSRDICQRGTSLTIQCQVDSQVTMMFWYRQQPGQSLTLIATANQGSEATYESGFVIDKFPISRPNLTFSTLTVSNMSPEDSSIYLCSVSGPEGGNTIYFGEGSWLTVV.

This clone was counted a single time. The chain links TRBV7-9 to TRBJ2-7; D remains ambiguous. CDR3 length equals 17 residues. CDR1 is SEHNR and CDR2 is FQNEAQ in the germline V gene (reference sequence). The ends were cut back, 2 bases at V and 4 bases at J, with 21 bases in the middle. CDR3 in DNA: TGTGCCAGCAGCTTAACCCCGGTGGTAGACCTGCGGTACGAGCAGTACTTC. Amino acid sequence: CASSLTPVVDLRYEQYF.

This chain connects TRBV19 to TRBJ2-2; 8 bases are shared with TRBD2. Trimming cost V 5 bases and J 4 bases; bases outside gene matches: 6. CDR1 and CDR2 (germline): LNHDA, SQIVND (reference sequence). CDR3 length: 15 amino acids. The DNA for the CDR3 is TGTGCCAGTAGTCTGGCGGGAGGTCCCACCGGGGAGCTGTTTTTT. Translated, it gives CASSLAGGPTGELFF. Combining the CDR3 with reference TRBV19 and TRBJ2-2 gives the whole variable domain DGGITQSPKYLFRKEGQNVTLSCEQNLNHDAMYWYRQDPGQGLRLIYYSQIVNDFQKGDIAEGYSVSREKKESFPLTVTSAQKNPTAFYLCASSLAGGPTGELFFGEGSRLTVL.

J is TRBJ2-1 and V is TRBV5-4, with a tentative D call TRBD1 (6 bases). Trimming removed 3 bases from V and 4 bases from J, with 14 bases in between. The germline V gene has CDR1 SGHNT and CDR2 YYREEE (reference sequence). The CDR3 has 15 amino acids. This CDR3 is CASSSGAGAYNEQFF. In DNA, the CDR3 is TGTGCCAGCAGCTCCGGGGCAGGGGCTTACAATGAGCAGTTCTTC. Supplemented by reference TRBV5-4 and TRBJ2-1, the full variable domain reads ETGVTQSPTHLIKTRGQQVTLRCSSQSGHNTVSWYQQALGQGPQFIFQYYREEENGRGNFPPRFSGLQFPNYSSELNVNALELDDSALYLCASSSGAGAYNEQFFGPGTRLTVL.

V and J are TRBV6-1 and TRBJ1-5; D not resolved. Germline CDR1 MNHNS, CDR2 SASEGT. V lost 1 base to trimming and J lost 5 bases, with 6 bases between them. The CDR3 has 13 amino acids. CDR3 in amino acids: CASSEVSDQPQHF. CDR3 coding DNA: TGTGCCAGCAGTGAAGTTAGTGATCAGCCCCAGCATTTT.

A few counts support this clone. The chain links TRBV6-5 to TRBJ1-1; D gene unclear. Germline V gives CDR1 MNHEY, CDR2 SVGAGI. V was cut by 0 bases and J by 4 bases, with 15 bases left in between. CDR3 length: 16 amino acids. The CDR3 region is CASSYSSGAVGTEAFF. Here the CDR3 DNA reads TGTGCCAGCAGTTACTCGTCTGGCGCGGTCGGCACTGAAGCTTTCTTT.

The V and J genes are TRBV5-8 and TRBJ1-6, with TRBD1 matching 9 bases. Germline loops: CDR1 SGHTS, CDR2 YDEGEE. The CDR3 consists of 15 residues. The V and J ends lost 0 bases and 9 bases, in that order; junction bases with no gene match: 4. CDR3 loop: CASSLGTGVGSPLHF. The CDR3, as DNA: TGTGCCAGCAGCTTGGGGACAGGGGTAGGTTCACCCCTCCACTTT.

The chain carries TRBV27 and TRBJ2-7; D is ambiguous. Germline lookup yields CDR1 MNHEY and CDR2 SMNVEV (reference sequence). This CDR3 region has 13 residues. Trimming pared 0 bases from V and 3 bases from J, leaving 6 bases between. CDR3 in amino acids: CASSLSAVYEQYF. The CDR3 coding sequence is TGTGCCAGCAGTTTATCCGCAGTCTACGAGCAGTACTTC.

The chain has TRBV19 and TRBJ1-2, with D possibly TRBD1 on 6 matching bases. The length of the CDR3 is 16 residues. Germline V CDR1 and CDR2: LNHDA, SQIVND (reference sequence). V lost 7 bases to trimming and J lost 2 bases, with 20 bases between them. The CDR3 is CASTAKSRDTNYGYTF. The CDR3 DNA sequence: TGTGCCAGTACGGCTAAGTCCCGGGACACGAACTATGGCTACACCTTC.

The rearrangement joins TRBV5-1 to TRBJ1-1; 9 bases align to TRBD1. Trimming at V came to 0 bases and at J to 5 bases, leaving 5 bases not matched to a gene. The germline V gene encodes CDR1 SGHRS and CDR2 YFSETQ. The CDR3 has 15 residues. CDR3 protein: CASSLDWTGETEAFF. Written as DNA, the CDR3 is TGCGCCAGCAGCTTGGATTGGACAGGGGAGACTGAAGCTTTCTTT.

For the CDR3, the DNA is TGTGCCAGCAGCTTAGCGGGGTACACCGGGGAGCTGTTTTTT. It is translated as CASSLAGYTGELFF. The chain uses TRBV11-2 and TRBJ2-2; D is possibly TRBD2 (5 bases). Trimming took off 1 base at V and 3 bases at J, with 6 bases between the two ends. Germline loops: CDR1 SGHAT, CDR2 FQNNGV. The CDR3 is 14 residues long.

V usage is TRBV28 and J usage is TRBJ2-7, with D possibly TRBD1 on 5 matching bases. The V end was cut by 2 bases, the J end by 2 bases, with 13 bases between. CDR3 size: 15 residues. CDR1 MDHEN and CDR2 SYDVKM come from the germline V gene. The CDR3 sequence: CASSLLGPRAYEQYF. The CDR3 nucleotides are TGTGCCAGCAGTTTACTGGGGCCAAGAGCCTACGAGCAGTACTTC.

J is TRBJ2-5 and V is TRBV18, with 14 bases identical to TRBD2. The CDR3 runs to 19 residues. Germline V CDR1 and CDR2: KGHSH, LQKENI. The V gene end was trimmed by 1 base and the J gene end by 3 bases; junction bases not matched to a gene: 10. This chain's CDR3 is CASSPLWDLGLAGEETQYF. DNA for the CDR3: TGTGCCAGCTCACCACTGTGGGACCTGGGACTAGCGGGAGAAGAGACCCAGTACTTC.

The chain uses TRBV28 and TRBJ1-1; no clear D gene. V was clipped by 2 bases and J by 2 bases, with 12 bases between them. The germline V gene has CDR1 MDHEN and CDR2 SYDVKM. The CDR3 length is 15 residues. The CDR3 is CASSLRRGSNTEAFF. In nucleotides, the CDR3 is TGTGCCAGCAGTTTAAGGCGGGGATCTAACACTGAAGCTTTCTTT.

CDR3 amino acids: CASSNRLAAINEQFF. CDR3 sequence (DNA): TGTGCCAGCAGCAACCGATTAGCGGCGATCAATGAGCAGTTCTTC. This rearrangement joins TRBV7-8 to TRBJ2-1, with a tentative D call TRBD2 (6 bases). The CDR3 covers 15 residues. Deletions cut 5 bases from V and 6 bases from J, with 17 bases between. Germline CDR1 SGHVS, CDR2 FQNEAQ.

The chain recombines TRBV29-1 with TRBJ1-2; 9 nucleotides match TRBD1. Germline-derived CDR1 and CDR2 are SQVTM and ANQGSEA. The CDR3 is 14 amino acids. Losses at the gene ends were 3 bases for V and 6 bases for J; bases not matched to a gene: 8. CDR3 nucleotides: TGCAGCGTTGAGAGGGAAGACAGGGGGGATGGCTACACCTTC. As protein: CSVEREDRGDGYTF.

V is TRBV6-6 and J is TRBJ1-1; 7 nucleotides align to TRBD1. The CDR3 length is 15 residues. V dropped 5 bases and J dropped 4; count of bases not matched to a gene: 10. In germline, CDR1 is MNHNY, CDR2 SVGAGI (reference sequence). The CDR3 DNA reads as TGTGCCAGCAGTCCCAGACAGGGAGGAATCACTGAAGCTTTCTTT. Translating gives CASSPRQGGITEAFF.

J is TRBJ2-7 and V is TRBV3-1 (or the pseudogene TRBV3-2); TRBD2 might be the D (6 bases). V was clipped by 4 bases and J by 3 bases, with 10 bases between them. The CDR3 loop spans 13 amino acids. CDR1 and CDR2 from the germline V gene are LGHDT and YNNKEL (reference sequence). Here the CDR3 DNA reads TGTGCCAGCAGCCCCTCCGGGAGCTACGAGCAGTACTTC. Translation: CASSPSGSYEQYF.